Listed below are T cell receptor beta chains from one sample, sequenced in a study of shared clonotypes between healthy human individuals. The assay was immunoSEQ multiplex PCR, and TCRdb's table has in-frame clones only and misses some. The sample lists more than 900,000 clones, approximately 80% occurring once. The sequenced sample was memory CD4+ T cells from PBMCs. These receptors all stem from a man between 18 and 35 years old in good health. Some clones in this sample may be carry-over from other donors' samples. CDR3s leave out the opening cysteine and the closing phenylalanine or tryptophan. The size of a clone is reported for some rows only, either as once, few or many, or as a class for expanded clones.

J gene: TRBJ2-1; clone size: few; V gene: TRBV5-6; CDR3 protein: ASSLWAGARRDEQF
J gene: TRBJ2-2; clone size: -; V gene: TRBV18; CDR3 protein: ASSPPGNTGELF
J gene: TRBJ2-3; clone size: few; V gene: TRBV11-2; CDR3 protein: ASSSRRAAGEDTQY
J gene: TRBJ1-1; clone size: -; V gene: TRBV28; CDR3 protein: ASRSRNTEAF
J gene: TRBJ2-1; clone size: -; V gene: TRBV29-1; CDR3 protein: SVESRTAYNEQF
J gene: TRBJ1-3; clone size: few; V gene: TRBV2; CDR3 protein: ASRENGNTIY
J gene: TRBJ1-2; clone size: -; V gene: TRBV6-1; CDR3 protein: ASSEGGLGRGGYT
J gene: TRBJ2-5; clone size: -; V gene: TRBV9; CDR3 protein: ASSHNFREREETQY
J gene: TRBJ2-3; clone size: -; V gene: TRBV7-2; CDR3 protein: ASSSVQADTQY
J gene: TRBJ2-7; clone size: -; V gene: TRBV11-2; CDR3 protein: ASSSSRGYEQY
J gene: TRBJ1-2; clone size: -; V gene: TRBV28; CDR3 protein: ASLKYGYT
J gene: TRBJ2-2; clone size: -; V gene: TRBV9; CDR3 protein: ASSSRRGGGELF
J gene: TRBJ2-7; clone size: -; V gene: TRBV5-1; CDR3 protein: ASSPDDPGSEQY